These T cell receptor beta chains were read from a single sample in a study of vaccination and CD4 T cells after COVID-19. These receptors are not linked to any known antigen. TCRdb passed the PCR reads through MiXCR, listing each CDR3 protein once. The table includes some 15,000 distinct CDR3 sequences, under 65% detected once. Sequenced: CD4+ T cells from blood, cultured in vitro. The origin of the receptors is a human donor who had recovered from COVID-19. Both conserved end residues are trimmed from each CDR3.

TRBJ1-6,TRBV20-1,11,SARGQVDSPLH
TRBJ2-5,TRBV7-2,12,ASSLMDYGETQY
TRBJ1-5,TRBV2,12,ASSVPGHRQPQH
TRBJ1-2,TRBV24-1,13,ATSDDGQDNYGYT
TRBJ1-5,TRBV28,13,ASRPSRGSNQPQH
TRBJ1-2,TRBV7-2,13,ASSPGLGGDYGYT
TRBJ1-2,TRBV7-2,12,ASSLGTALYGYT
TRBJ1-1,TRBV19,12,ASSIDVVSDEAF
TRBJ2-1,TRBV24-1,13,ATSDRQGARNEQF
TRBJ1-2,TRBV19,9,ASSTLRGYT
TRBJ2-1,TRBV24-1,13,ATSSPARDDNEQF
TRBJ1-1,TRBV6-1,11,ASGSGLNTEAF
TRBJ2-7,TRBV27,9,ASSSAYEQY
TRBJ2-3,TRBV5-4,12,ASRPSPGEDTQY
TRBJ1-1,TRBV5-1,13,ASSLRTGSDTEAF
TRBJ1-6,TRBV5-1,11,ASSAGQGTPLH
TRBJ2-1,TRBV20-1,10,STLRGLGEQF
TRBJ2-2,TRBV20-1,11,SASGGNTGELF
TRBJ2-6,TRBV6-1,13,ASSDPGVGANVLT
TRBJ2-7,TRBV7-9,13,ASSLVQGPAYEQY
TRBJ1-1,TRBV11-3,10,ASSLQGAEAF
TRBJ1-1,TRBV19,12,ASSRLGKNTEAF
TRBJ2-4,TRBV6-5,14,ASSYPGGAEKNIQY
TRBJ2-2,TRBV7-3,11,ASRGGNTGELF
TRBJ2-1,TRBV24-1,14,ATSDPSGTSYNEQF
TRBJ2-5,TRBV7-2,10,ASSFGPETQY
TRBJ2-7,TRBV2,12,ASDLRDARREQY
TRBJ2-2,TRBV6-2/TRBV6-3,12,ASIRIANTGELF
TRBJ1-2,TRBV20-1,9,SAIDDYGYT
TRBJ1-2,TRBV6-1,13,ASSPSPGTGYGYT
TRBJ1-3,TRBV7-2,15,ASSFTPGGLSGNTIY
TRBJ1-5,TRBV19,14,ASSITTRGGNQPQH
TRBJ1-1,TRBV10-3,13,AISETGGDNTEAF
TRBJ1-1,TRBV7-2,10,ASSFEQGPAF
TRBJ1-6,TRBV19,12,ASSQGQGRSPLH
TRBJ1-2,TRBV19,13,ASSRVGPAMGGYT
TRBJ1-3,TRBV6-1,12,ASTTGYGGNTIY
TRBJ2-7,TRBV10-3,9,AISLTGEQY
TRBJ1-2,TRBV11-2,12,ASSQGQDHYRYT
TRBJ1-1,TRBV12-1,14,ASSFGGGMVRTEAF
TRBJ2-7,TRBV6-1,13,ASSRGLAGVEEQY
TRBJ2-5,TRBV7-9,16,ASRPRLRDRGRWETQY
TRBJ2-3,TRBV6-1,12,AIIRDGSTDTQY
TRBJ1-1,TRBV11-2,12,ASSLGGRNTEAF
TRBJ2-7,TRBV7-2,16,ASSFQAPGTSVTYEQY
TRBJ1-2,TRBV28,13,ASSRGGGTHYGYT
TRBJ2-1,TRBV20-1,12,SVVTGTSANEQF
TRBJ2-1,TRBV20-1,14,SARDVGPDYYNEQF
TRBJ1-1,TRBV29-1,7,SVDVEAF
TRBJ2-7,TRBV7-9,9,ASSLSFKQY
TRBJ1-2,TRBV6-1,9,ASGGNYGYT
TRBJ2-3,TRBV12-3/TRBV12-4,14,ASSYGTSGGTDTQY
TRBJ2-5,TRBV10-3,10,AISESEETQY
TRBJ1-5,TRBV11-2,11,ASSLGLYQPQH
TRBJ2-7,TRBV4-2,15,ASSRGGRDRGSYEQY
TRBJ2-3,TRBV20-1,13,SAQSGVASTDTQY
TRBJ1-1,TRBV6-2/TRBV6-3,11,ASEQGALTEAF